The rows below give T cell receptor beta chains drawn from one sample of a study of memory CD4+ T cells and cytomegalovirus serostatus. Sequencing used immunoSEQ multiplex PCR; TCRdb keeps in-frame clones, though not all of them. The data contain 80,000 or so clones, around four fifths of them singletons. The specimen sequenced was memory CD4+ T cells from blood. Every receptor here comes from an adult in good health and CMV-seropositive. Each CDR3 is given with its conserved first and last residue. D genes are given only for firm matches. Size is stated for part of the rows, as once, few or many counts, or as a class when the clone is expanded.

j_gene,d_gene,v_gene,abundance,CDR3nt,CDR3aa
TRBJ1-1,-,TRBV30,-,TGTGCCTCTACGTGGGGGATGGGGACTGAAGCTTTCTTT,CASTWGMGTEAFF
TRBJ1-1,TRBD1,TRBV7-6,-,TGTGCCAGCAGCTGGACAGGGGGGATGAACACTGAAGCTTTCTTT,CASSWTGGMNTEAFF
TRBJ1-2,-,TRBV10-3,-,TGTGCCATCAGTGGACTACAGGGAAGCTATGGCTACACCTTC,CAISGLQGSYGYTF
TRBJ1-5,-,TRBV7-2,-,TGTGCCAGCAGCACACCACCACTGGGGGTACAGCCCCAGCATTTT,CASSTPPLGVQPQHF
TRBJ2-3,TRBD1,TRBV29-1,-,TGCAGCGTGATGGGGACAGGGGGCACAGATACGCAGTATTTT,CSVMGTGGTDTQYF
TRBJ2-1,TRBD2,TRBV11-3,-,TGTGCCAGCAGCTTAGGAGGCGGTGGGGGACTAGCGGGGGTAAAGTTCTTC,CASSLGGGGGLAGVKFF
TRBJ1-5,-,TRBV9,-,TGTGCCAGCAGCGCGTCCCTCGGCAGCCTCAATCAGCCCCAGCATTTT,CASSASLGSLNQPQHF
TRBJ2-5,TRBD2,TRBV6-5,-,TGTGCCAGCAGTCTCGGGAGGGAGACCCAGTACTTC,CASSLGRETQYF
TRBJ2-3,-,TRBV27,few,TGTGCCAGCAGTCCATCGGGGGTGAGCACAGATACGCAGTATTTT,CASSPSGVSTDTQYF
TRBJ1-3,-,TRBV5-1,-,TGCGCCAGCAGCTTGGGCCTCCCGGGGGCTGGAAACACCATATATTTT,CASSLGLPGAGNTIYF
TRBJ1-3,-,TRBV29-1,many,TGCAGCGCTCTCGACCCCAATGCGGGAAACACCATATATTTT,CSALDPNAGNTIYF
TRBJ1-6,-,TRBV5-1,-,TGCGCCAGCAGCTTGGGAGGGGGGGGAGGTAATTCACCCCTCCACTTT,CASSLGGGGGNSPLHF
TRBJ2-3,-,TRBV7-2,-,TGTGCCAGCAGCTCCCCATACACAGATACGCAGTATTTT,CASSSPYTDTQYF
TRBJ2-3,TRBD2,TRBV4-3,-,TGCGCCAGCAGCCAAGACTGGGGACTAGCGGGAGTAGAAGGTTGGACAGATACGCAGTATTTT,CASSQDWGLAGVEGWTDTQYF
TRBJ1-1,-,TRBV19,-,TGTGCCAGTAGTAGATCGAGGGCCAACACTGAAGCTTTCTTT,CASSRSRANTEAFF
TRBJ1-2,-,TRBV5-1,-,TGCGCCAGCAGCCAAGACGGTGACTATGGCTACACCTTC,CASSQDGDYGYTF
TRBJ2-2,-,TRBV27,-,TGTGCCAGCAGTTTAACGAGGAACGGGGAGCTGTTTTTT,CASSLTRNGELFF
TRBJ1-1,TRBD1,TRBV9,few,TGTGCCAGCAGCGCTCGGGACAGGGTTTTTACTGAAGCTTTCTTT,CASSARDRVFTEAFF
TRBJ2-5,TRBD1,TRBV2,-,TGTGCCAGCACCAGGGGGGCGGGACAGGGAGAGACCCAGTACTTC,CASTRGAGQGETQYF
TRBJ2-2,-,TRBV7-2,few,TGTGCCAGCACCCCGGAGGCGGGCCCCGGGGAGCTGTTTTTT,CASTPEAGPGELFF
TRBJ1-2,-,TRBV7-2,-,TGTGCCAGCAGCCCGGACCTAGGGGGCTACACCTTC,CASSPDLGGYTF
TRBJ1-2,-,TRBV18,-,TGTGCCAGCTCACCAGAGACAGACTATGGCTACACCTTC,CASSPETDYGYTF
TRBJ1-1,-,TRBV11-2,-,TGTGCCAGCAGCTATAGGGGGGGGAACACTGAAGCTTTCTTT,CASSYRGGNTEAFF
TRBJ2-7,TRBD1,TRBV6-6,-,TGTGCCAGCAATCACCCATACAGGACAGGGGGCCACGAGCAGTACTTC,CASNHPYRTGGHEQYF
TRBJ2-3,TRBD1,TRBV19,-,TGTGCCAGTAGTATAGATTGGGACAGTAGCACAGATACGCAGTATTTT,CASSIDWDSSTDTQYF
TRBJ2-1,TRBD2,TRBV7-2,-,TGTGCCAGCAGCTTACATAACGGGGGGTTGAGGAATGAGCAGTTCTTC,CASSLHNGGLRNEQFF
TRBJ2-5,-,TRBV6-4,-,TGTGCCAGCAGTGATATTCCCGCGGGAACCCAGTACTTC,CASSDIPAGTQYF
TRBJ2-3,-,TRBV18,-,TGTGCCAGCTCACACGGACTCTGGCGCGATACGCAGTATTTT,CASSHGLWRDTQYF
TRBJ1-1,-,TRBV10-3,-,TGTGCCACCAGGCCCCATCGGGACTCGCAAACTGAAGCTTTCTTT,CATRPHRDSQTEAFF
TRBJ2-1,-,TRBV7-2,-,TGTGCCAGCAGCTTAGATGGGCCGAACTACAATGAGCAGTTCTTC,CASSLDGPNYNEQFF
TRBJ1-2,-,TRBV5-1,-,TGCGCCAGCAGCCTCGTTGGTAACGATGGCTACACCTTC,CASSLVGNDGYTF
TRBJ2-5,TRBD1,TRBV5-1,-,TGCGCCAGCAGCTTCCAGGGACAGGGAGAGACCCAGTACTTC,CASSFQGQGETQYF
TRBJ1-2,TRBD1,TRBV18,-,TGTGCCAGCTCCCGCGGAGACAGGGGGGACTATGGCTACACCTTC,CASSRGDRGDYGYTF
TRBJ1-2,TRBD1,TRBV5-6,-,TGTGCCAGCAGCTTGGGGGACAGAGCCCATGGCTACACCTTC,CASSLGDRAHGYTF
TRBJ2-3,-,TRBV9,-,TGTGCCAGCAGCCCCCGGCGCACTAGCACAGATACGCAGTATTTT,CASSPRRTSTDTQYF
TRBJ2-3,TRBD1,TRBV7-2,-,TGTGCCAGCAGCTTAGCTCTGACAGGGGCCGATACGCAGTATTTT,CASSLALTGADTQYF
TRBJ2-3,TRBD2,TRBV5-6,-,TGTGCCAGCAGCCAGCTTGGGGGCGGCGGGAGGGGGACAGATACGCAGTATTTT,CASSQLGGGGRGTDTQYF
TRBJ2-1,-,TRBV5-6,-,TGTGCCAGCAGCTTAATGAGTTATGAGCAGTTCTTC,CASSLMSYEQFF